This T cell receptor beta chain emerged from a study of response to subunit inactivated influenza vaccine. The study, taken as a whole, reports: Few new T cells, the authors suggested, are recruited by each seasonal influenza vaccination.

Trimming stripped 4 bases from V and 6 bases from J, with 13 bases between. CDR1 SGHRS and CDR2 YFSETQ come from the germline V gene. The CDR3 totals 14 residues. MiXCR was run by TCRdb on the RT-PCR reads, yielding one entry per CDR3 protein. This table holds a few hundred thousand distinct CDR3 sequences, 14% found once. Turning to this clonotype: Its target is not known.

Here the sequenced sample was PBMCs from blood, taken roughly 12 days after vaccination. The TCR comes from a man aged 50-59 years who received an inactivated influenza vaccine. The rearrangement links TRBV5-1 to TRBJ1-4, with D possibly TRBD1 on 5 matching bases. The chain's CDR3 is CASSPQGEDEKLFF. Here the CDR3 DNA reads TGCGCCAGCAGCCCCCAGGGAGAGGATGAAAAACTGTTTTTT.